Presented here are 30 T cell receptor beta chains from one specimen sequenced in a study of sequential checkpoint blockade in melanoma. Regarding treatment: randomized to nivolumab then ipilimumab (arm A) or the reverse (arm B). Clones were read by immunoSEQ multiplex PCR, and TCRdb kept only the in-frame ones, dropping some. The sample lists about 13,000 clones, 70% to 80% occurring once. The sequencing used CD8+ T cells sorted from blood (inferred from file names), collected from a patient given nivolumab and ipilimumab in sequence. The receptors come from a human donor with melanoma.

The chain links TRBV30 to TRBJ1-2; 8 bases align to TRBD1. Germline loops: CDR1 GTSNPN, CDR2 SVGIG (reference sequence). The CDR3 is made up of 12 amino acids. Losses at the gene ends were 2 bases for V and 10 bases for J; bases not matched to a gene: 6. The CDR3 DNA reads TGTGCCTGGAGTTCTGACAGGGGAGACTACACCTTC. Amino acids: CAWSSDRGDYTF.

The V gene is TRBV18, the J gene TRBJ1-1; weak D call: TRBD1 (5 bases). This CDR3 contains 15 residues. V lost 2 bases to trimming and J lost 1 base, with 11 bases between them. Per germline, CDR1 KGHSH and CDR2 LQKENI. The CDR3 sequence: CASSPTSQGNTEAFF. The DNA of the CDR3 is TGTGCCAGCTCACCAACAAGTCAGGGGAACACTGAAGCTTTCTTT.

This chain's CDR3 is CASSQSRTGPQETQYF. Here the CDR3 DNA reads TGTGCCAGCAGCCAATCGCGGACAGGGCCCCAAGAGACCCAGTACTTC. The chain combines TRBV16 with TRBJ2-5; 8 bases fit TRBD1. This CDR3 has 16 amino acids. Looked up from germline, CDR1 is KGHSY and CDR2 is FQNENV. V gave up 0 bases and J gave up 1 base; unmatched junction bases: 4.

The CDR3 is CASSPGDWSEQYF. CDR3 nucleotide sequence: TGTGCCAGCAGCCCCGGGGACTGGAGCGAGCAGTACTTC. The chain couples TRBV6-5 to TRBJ2-7; TRBD2 might be the D (6 bases). Germline CDR1 is MNHEY and CDR2 is SVGAGI. V was clipped by 6 bases and J by 6 bases, with 15 bases between them. CDR3 length equals 13 residues.

This sequence joins TRBV7-2 and TRBJ1-2; D uncertain. CDR3 length: 14 amino acids. Trimming pared 5 bases from V and 2 bases from J, leaving 12 bases between. Germline V gene sequence: CDR1 SGHTA, CDR2 FQGNSA. CDR3 in amino acids: CASSSGSKNYGYTF. CDR3 bases: TGTGCCAGCAGCAGCGGGTCCAAAAACTATGGCTACACCTTC.

V usage is TRBV2 and J usage is TRBJ2-3; tentative D call: TRBD2 (6 bases). Trimming took off 7 bases at V and 0 bases at J, with 23 bases between the two ends. The CDR3 is 18 residues long. Germline-derived CDR1 and CDR2 are SNHLY and FYNNEI. CDR3 sequence: CASKNPPGLPASTDTQYF. CDR3 bases: TGTGCCAGCAAGAATCCCCCGGGACTCCCAGCTAGCACAGATACGCAGTATTTT.

The rearrangement links TRBV13 to TRBJ2-3, with 9 bases matching TRBD2. CDR1 and CDR2 from the germline V gene are PRHDT and FYEKMQ (reference sequence). The V and J ends lost 6 bases and 4 bases, in that order; junction bases with no gene match: 11. The CDR3 is 16 amino acids. The CDR3 loop is CASSHASGARPDTQYF. The CDR3 DNA reads TGTGCCAGCAGTCACGCTAGCGGGGCTCGCCCAGATACGCAGTATTTT.

The chain joins TRBV18 to TRBJ2-1; D is perhaps TRBD1 (5 bases). Germline CDR1 and CDR2: KGHSH and LQKENI. The CDR3 contains 13 residues. Trimming left V 1 base short and J 4 bases short, with 5 bases between. The DNA of the CDR3 is TGTGCCAGCTCACCACAGGGGTACAATGAGCAGTTCTTC. Amino acids: CASSPQGYNEQFF.

The chain combines TRBV6-5 with TRBJ2-7; tentatively, D is TRBD1 (5 bases). In germline, CDR1 is MNHEY, CDR2 SVGAGI. Trimming removed 6 bases at V and 2 bases at J, with 5 bases between. The CDR3 runs to 11 residues. The CDR3 DNA reads TGTGCCAGCAGGACAGCCTACGAGCAGTACTTC. Residues: CASRTAYEQYF.

This chain uses TRBV23-1 with TRBJ2-7, with TRBD1 identical over 7 bases. TRBV23-1 is designated an ORF whose function remains uncertain. The length of the CDR3 is 17 residues. V dropped 2 bases and J dropped 2; count of bases not matched to a gene: 12. The CDR3 region has the DNA TGCGCCAGCAGTCAACTACCGACAGGGTTTGTCGCCTACGAGCAGTACTTC. This sequence encodes CASSQLPTGFVAYEQYF.

The CDR3 loop is CASSEEISGGVYEQYF. DNA of the CDR3: TGTGCCAGCAGTGAAGAGATCAGCGGGGGGGTGTACGAGCAGTACTTC. This chain uses TRBV6-1 with TRBJ2-7, with 10 positions matching TRBD2. This CDR3 is built from 16 residues. CDR1 is MNHNS, CDR2 SASEGT, per germline. The trim removed 1 base at V and 4 bases at J, leaving 7 bases unmatched.

In its sample, this clone was seen once. CDR3 nucleotides: TGTGCCAGCACCCCCGACAGGATGAACACTGAAGCTTTCTTT. Residues: CASTPDRMNTEAFF. The gene calls are TRBV7-9 and TRBJ1-1; weak D call: TRBD1 (6 bases). V lost 7 bases to trimming and J lost 0 bases, with 12 bases between them. Germline V gene sequence: CDR1 SEHNR, CDR2 FQNEAQ (reference sequence). The CDR3 extends over 14 amino acids. Based on the CDR3 plus reference TRBV7-9 and TRBJ1-1, the full variable domain is DTGVSQNPRHKITKRGQNVTFRCDPISEHNRLYWYRQTLGQGPEFLTYFQNEAQLEKSRLLSDRFSAERPKGSFSTLEIQRTEQGDSAMYLCASTPDRMNTEAFFGQGTRLTVV.

The gene calls are TRBV7-9 and TRBJ2-2; 7 bases are a match to TRBD1. CDR1 is SEHNR, CDR2 FQNEAQ, per germline (reference sequence). The CDR3 runs 18 residues. V lost 5 bases, J lost 1 base, and 13 bases stayed unmatched. The chain's CDR3 is CASSPYPQDRVNTGELFF. DNA of the CDR3: TGTGCCAGCAGCCCCTACCCCCAAGACAGGGTGAACACCGGGGAGCTGTTTTTT. The variable domain in full, completed from reference TRBV7-9 and TRBJ2-2, reads DTGVSQNPRHKITKRGQNVTFRCDPISEHNRLYWYRQTLGQGPEFLTYFQNEAQLEKSRLLSDRFSAERPKGSFSTLEIQRTEQGDSAMYLCASSPYPQDRVNTGELFFGEGSRLTVL.

A single count supports this clone. The chain couples TRBV21-1 to TRBJ2-1; no check of the table's D call, TRBD2, against the DNA was made. TRBV21-1 is listed as a pseudogene. The CDR3 is made up of 19 amino acids. The CDR3 region has the DNA TGTGCCAGCAGCAAAAATGGGATATGGGCGGGAGGCGGTCGAAATGAGCAGTTCTTC. Its protein is CASSKNGIWAGGGRNEQFF.

The chain combines TRBV6-1 with TRBJ2-7; TRBD1 aligns across 8 bases. The J segment lost 13 bases and the V segment lost 2 bases, leaving 22 bases of the junction unmatched. The CDR3 is 17 residues long. Germline V gene sequence: CDR1 MNHNS, CDR2 SASEGT. CDR3 loop: CASSEPDRGLKKSTRYF. In DNA, the CDR3 is TGTGCCAGCAGTGAACCCGACAGGGGCCTGAAAAAGTCTACGCGATACTTC.

This clone was picked up a small number of times. With only one base between it and a far larger clone, this is likely a read error. This same CDR3 is encoded by further DNA sequences in the sample. V and J are TRBV7-8 and TRBJ2-7; D perhaps matches TRBD1 (6 bases). The germline V gene encodes CDR1 SGHVS and CDR2 FQNEAQ. V was clipped by 2 bases and J by 4 bases, with 12 bases between them. This CDR3 has 14 residues. CDR3 DNA: TGTGCCAGCAGCTTATTACCAGGGGCATACGAGCAGTACTTC. As protein: CASSLLPGAYEQYF.

The chain combines TRBV29-1 with TRBJ2-1; TRBD2 is a possible D gene (5 bases). Trimming took 4 bases from V and 4 from J, leaving 8 bases between them. This CDR3 comprises 12 residues. The V gene's germline CDR1 is SQVTM and CDR2 ANQGSEA. The CDR3 nucleotides are TGCAGCGTTGCTGAGGGTTACAATGAGCAGTTCTTC. Translation: CSVAEGYNEQFF.

A single count supports this clone. The J gene is TRBJ2-5, the V gene TRBV18; 12 nucleotides align to TRBD2. With V trimmed by 4 bases and J by 0 bases, 3 bases remained unmatched. Germline CDR1 KGHSH, CDR2 LQKENI. The CDR3 runs to 16 residues. CDR3 in amino acids: CASSRLAGVYQETQYF. CDR3 sequence (DNA): TGTGCCAGCTCACGACTAGCGGGAGTTTACCAAGAGACCCAGTACTTC.

The gene calls are TRBV27 and TRBJ2-1; 9 bases are shared with TRBD2. V shed 3 bases and J 3 bases; nucleotides not matched to a gene: 9. This CDR3 has 17 amino acids. CDR1 is MNHEY and CDR2 is SMNVEV in the germline V gene (reference sequence). CDR3 bases: TGTGCCAGCAGTTTCTCGGCGGGGGGGCCGGTCTACAATGAGCAGTTCTTC. This sequence encodes CASSFSAGGPVYNEQFF.

J is TRBJ2-3 and V is TRBV7-8; TRBD2 matches at 11 bases. Germline CDR1 and CDR2: SGHVS and FQNEAQ. The CDR3 consists of 18 residues. Trimming at V came to 1 base and at J to 0 bases, leaving 6 bases not matched to a gene. The chain's CDR3 is CASSLGLAGGISTDTQYF. The CDR3 DNA reads TGTGCCAGCAGCTTAGGCCTAGCGGGAGGTATTAGCACAGATACGCAGTATTTT.

The rearrangement links TRBV14 to TRBJ2-1; 7 positions match TRBD2. The CDR3 is 13 residues long. From germline, CDR1 is SGHDN and CDR2 FVKESK. With 3 bases clipped from V and 8 bases from J, the junction kept 4 bases outside the gene matches. CDR3 region: CASSHLGGDEQFF. The CDR3 DNA is TGTGCCAGCAGCCATCTTGGGGGGGATGAGCAGTTCTTC.

CDR3 DNA sequence: TGTGCCAGCAGTGGACGAGGGACTAGCGGTAACTACGAGCAGTACTTC. As protein: CASSGRGTSGNYEQYF. The chain has TRBV6-1 and TRBJ2-7; TRBD2 matches at 11 bases. Germline trimming cut 4 bases from V and 3 bases from J; bases unmatched to any gene: 8. The germline CDR1 and CDR2 sequences are MNHNS and SASEGT. The CDR3 has 16 amino acids.

This chain connects TRBV19 to TRBJ1-5, with D possibly being TRBD1 (5 bases). Per germline, CDR1 LNHDA and CDR2 SQIVND (reference sequence). CDR3 length equals 17 residues. The V and J ends lost 5 bases and 0 bases respectively, with 17 bases between them. The CDR3 sequence: CASSFSGRAYSNQPQHF. In DNA form, the CDR3 reads TGTGCCAGTAGTTTTTCAGGGAGGGCTTATAGCAATCAGCCCCAGCATTTT. The full variable domain, its missing parts supplied by reference TRBV19 and TRBJ1-5, is DGGITQSPKYLFRKEGQNVTLSCEQNLNHDAMYWYRQDPGQGLRLIYYSQIVNDFQKGDIAEGYSVSREKKESFPLTVTSAQKNPTAFYLCASSFSGRAYSNQPQHFGDGTRLSIL.

This chain uses TRBV19 with TRBJ2-2, with D possibly TRBD2 on 5 matching bases. CDR3 length equals 16 residues. Germline assignment: CDR1 LNHDA and CDR2 SQIVND (reference sequence). The germline V and J ends were trimmed by 5 bases and 1 base, with 14 bases remaining between them. In nucleotides, the CDR3 is TGTGCCAGTAGTCCCTCGGGGAGAGGGAACACCGGGGAGCTGTTTTTT. Amino acid sequence: CASSPSGRGNTGELFF.

In its sample, this clone was seen once. The chain employs TRBV19 and TRBJ2-2; 8 bases line up with TRBD1. V shed 6 bases, J shed 5 bases, and the junction held 5 bases outside the gene matches. From germline, CDR1 is LNHDA and CDR2 SQIVND (reference sequence). The CDR3 extends over 14 amino acids. CDR3 nucleotides: TGTGCCAGTAGCGGGACAGGACGAACCGGGGAGCTGTTTTTT. This encodes CASSGTGRTGELFF. The variable domain in full, with the rest retrieved from reference TRBV19 and TRBJ2-2, is DGGITQSPKYLFRKEGQNVTLSCEQNLNHDAMYWYRQDPGQGLRLIYYSQIVNDFQKGDIAEGYSVSREKKESFPLTVTSAQKNPTAFYLCASSGTGRTGELFFGEGSRLTVL.

The chain recombines TRBV27 with TRBJ1-5; 8 positions match TRBD1. This CDR3 has 14 residues. Trimming cost V 3 bases and J 7 bases; bases outside gene matches: 5. Germline V gene lookup returns CDR1 MNHEY and CDR2 SMNVEV (reference sequence). The CDR3 region is CASSFGQGEQPQHF. In nucleotides, the CDR3 is TGTGCCAGCAGTTTTGGACAGGGAGAACAGCCCCAGCATTTT.

This clone was counted once. The chain combines TRBV18 with TRBJ1-1; 7 positions agree with TRBD1. The CDR3 spans 14 residues. Per germline, CDR1 KGHSH and CDR2 LQKENI. Unmatched junction bases numbered 7, after V lost 2 bases and J lost 7 bases. CDR3 bases: TGTGCCAGCTCACCATACAGGGGACGGGGTGAAGCTTTCTTT. It is translated as CASSPYRGRGEAFF.

This clone was seen only a few times. V gene TRBV7-8 combines with J gene TRBJ2-6, with a tentative D call TRBD1 (5 bases). Germline V gives CDR1 SGHVS, CDR2 FQNEAQ. V gave up 5 bases and J gave up 2 bases, with 13 bases separating them. This CDR3 has 16 residues. CDR3 nucleotides: TGTGCCAGCAGCCAAGATGAAGGGGCTGGGGCCAACGTCCTGACTTTC. It codes for CASSQDEGAGANVLTF. Supplemented by reference TRBV7-8 and TRBJ2-6, the full variable domain reads GAGVSQSPRYKVAKRGQDVALRCDPISGHVSLFWYQQALGQGPEFLTYFQNEAQLDKSGLPSDRFFAERPEGSVSTLKIQRTQQEDSAVYLCASSQDEGAGANVLTFGAGSRLTVL.

This clone is termed medium-sized (0.01 to 0.1%). The V gene is TRBV7-9, the J gene TRBJ1-1; weak D call: TRBD1 (6 bases). The ends were cut back, 3 bases at V and 4 bases at J, with 15 bases in the middle. The germline gives CDR1 SEHNR, CDR2 FQNEAQ (reference sequence). The CDR3 is 15 amino acids. CDR3: CASSFEGTGSTEAFF. DNA of the CDR3: TGTGCCAGCAGCTTCGAGGGTACAGGGAGCACTGAAGCTTTCTTT.

J is TRBJ2-2 and V is TRBV6-6; tentative D call: TRBD2 (6 bases). CDR1 is MNHNY and CDR2 is SVGAGI in the germline V gene (reference sequence). This CDR3 contains 13 residues. The germline V and J ends were trimmed by 6 bases and 6 bases, with 11 bases remaining between them. In nucleotides, the CDR3 is TGTGCCAGCAGCCTCGGGACTTCCGGGGAGCTGTTTTTT. Protein: CASSLGTSGELFF.